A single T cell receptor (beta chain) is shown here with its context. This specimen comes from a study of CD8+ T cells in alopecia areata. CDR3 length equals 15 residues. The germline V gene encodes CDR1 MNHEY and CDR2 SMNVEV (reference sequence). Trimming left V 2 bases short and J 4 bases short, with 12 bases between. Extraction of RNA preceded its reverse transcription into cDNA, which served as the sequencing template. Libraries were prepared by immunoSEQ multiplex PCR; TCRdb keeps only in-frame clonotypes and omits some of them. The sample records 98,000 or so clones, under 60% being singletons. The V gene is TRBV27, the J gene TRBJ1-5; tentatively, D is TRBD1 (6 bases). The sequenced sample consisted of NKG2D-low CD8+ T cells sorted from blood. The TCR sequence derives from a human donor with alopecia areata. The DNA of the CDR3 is TGTGCCAGCAGTTTAGAATGGGGGCGGAATCAGCCCCAGCATTTT. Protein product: CASSLEWGRNQPQHF.